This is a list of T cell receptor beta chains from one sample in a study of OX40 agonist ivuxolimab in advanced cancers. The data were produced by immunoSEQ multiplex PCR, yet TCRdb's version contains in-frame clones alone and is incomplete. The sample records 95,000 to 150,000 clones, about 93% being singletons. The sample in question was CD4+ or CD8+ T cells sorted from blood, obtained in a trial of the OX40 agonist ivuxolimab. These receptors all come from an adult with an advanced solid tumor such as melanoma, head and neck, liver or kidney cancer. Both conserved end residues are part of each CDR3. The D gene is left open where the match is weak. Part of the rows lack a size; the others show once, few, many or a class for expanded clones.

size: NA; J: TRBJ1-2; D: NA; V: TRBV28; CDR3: CASSSSIRGDPDGYTF; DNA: TGTGCCAGCAGTTCTTCAATCCGTGGGGACCCCGATGGCTACACCTTC
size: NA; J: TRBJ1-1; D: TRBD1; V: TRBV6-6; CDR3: CASSYRGGGTEAFF; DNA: TGTGCCAGCAGCTACAGGGGAGGCGGCACTGAAGCTTTCTTT
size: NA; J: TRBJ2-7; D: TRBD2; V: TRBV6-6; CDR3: CASNGRGTYEQYF; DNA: TGTGCCAGTAATGGGCGGGGGACCTACGAGCAGTACTTC
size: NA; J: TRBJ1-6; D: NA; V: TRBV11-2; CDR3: CASSLENFPPIYNSPLHF; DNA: TGTGCCAGCAGCTTAGAAAATTTCCCCCCTATCTATAATTCACCCCTCCACTTT
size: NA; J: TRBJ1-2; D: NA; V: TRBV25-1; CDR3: CASRVPRDGYGYTF; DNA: TGTGCCAGCAGAGTCCCGAGGGACGGCTATGGCTACACCTTC
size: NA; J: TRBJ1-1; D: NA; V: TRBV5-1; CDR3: CASSMGRMNTEAFF; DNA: TGTGCCAGCAGCATGGGACGTATGAACACTGAAGCTTTCTTT
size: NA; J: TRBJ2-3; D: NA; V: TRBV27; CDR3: CASSLRSTDTQYF; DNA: TGTGCCAGCAGTCTCCGGAGCACAGATACGCAGTATTTT
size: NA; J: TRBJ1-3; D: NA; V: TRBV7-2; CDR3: CASSLVPLGGVGNTIYF; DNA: TGTGCCAGCAGCTTGGTTCCCCTCGGGGGCGTTGGAAACACCATATATTTT
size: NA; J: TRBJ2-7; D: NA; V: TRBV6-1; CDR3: CASSEPGLISYEQYF; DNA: TGTGCCAGCAGTGAACCCGGGTTGATTTCCTACGAGCAGTACTTC
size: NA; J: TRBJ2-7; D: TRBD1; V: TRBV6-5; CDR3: CASSLDRVYEQYF; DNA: TGTGCCAGCAGTCTAGACAGGGTATACGAGCAGTACTTC
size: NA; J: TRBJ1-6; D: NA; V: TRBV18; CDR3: CASSPPANSPLHF; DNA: TGTGCCAGCTCACCACCGGCCAATTCACCCCTCCACTTT
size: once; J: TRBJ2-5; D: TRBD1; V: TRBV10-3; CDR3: CAISGSTGETQYF; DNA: TGTGCCATCAGTGGATCGACAGGGGAGACCCAGTACTTC
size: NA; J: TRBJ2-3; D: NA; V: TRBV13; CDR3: CASSFLNAGASTDTQYF; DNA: TGTGCCAGCAGCTTCCTGAATGCCGGGGCTAGCACAGATACGCAGTATTTT
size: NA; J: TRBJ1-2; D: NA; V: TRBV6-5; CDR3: CASSYSRSGSNYGYTF; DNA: TGTGCCAGCAGTTACTCGAGGTCGGGGAGTAACTATGGCTACACCTTC
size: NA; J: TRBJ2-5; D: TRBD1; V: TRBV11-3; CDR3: CASSRDRGQETQYF; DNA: TGTGCCAGCAGCCGGGACAGGGGACAAGAGACCCAGTACTTC
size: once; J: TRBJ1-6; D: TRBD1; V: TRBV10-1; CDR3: CASRDRDRDHSPLHF; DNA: TGCGCCAGCAGGGACAGGGACAGGGACCATTCACCCCTCCACTTT
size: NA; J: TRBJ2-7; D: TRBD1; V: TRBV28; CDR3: CASSRPGQISYEQYF; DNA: TGTGCCAGCAGTCGACCGGGACAGATTTCCTACGAGCAGTACTTC
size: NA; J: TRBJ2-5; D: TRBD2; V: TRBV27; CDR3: CASSKGTTLAGETQYF; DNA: TGTGCCAGCAGTAAAGGGACAACTCTAGCGGGAGAGACCCAGTACTTC
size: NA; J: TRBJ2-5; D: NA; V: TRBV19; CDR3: CASSITRTVSQETQYF; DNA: TGTGCCAGTAGTATAACCCGAACAGTCTCCCAAGAGACCCAGTACTTC
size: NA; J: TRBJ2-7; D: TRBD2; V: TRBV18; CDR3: CASSPLAGGTSYEQYF; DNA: TGTGCCAGCTCACCCCTAGCGGGAGGGACGTCCTACGAGCAGTACTTC
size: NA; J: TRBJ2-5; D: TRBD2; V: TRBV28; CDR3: CASRRAGGLGETQYF; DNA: TGTGCCAGCAGGAGAGCGGGGGGCCTGGGAGAGACCCAGTACTTC
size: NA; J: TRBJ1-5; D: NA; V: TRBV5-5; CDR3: CASSLGTDYSNQPQHF; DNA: TGTGCCAGCAGCTTGGGGACCGACTATAGCAATCAGCCCCAGCATTTT
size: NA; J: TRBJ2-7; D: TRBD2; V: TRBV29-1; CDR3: CSAWTRVYEQYF; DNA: TGCAGCGCCTGGACTAGGGTCTACGAGCAGTACTTC
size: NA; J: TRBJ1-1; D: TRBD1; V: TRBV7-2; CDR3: CASSLQTGDTEAFF; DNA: TGTGCCAGCAGCCTACAAACAGGGGACACTGAAGCTTTCTTT
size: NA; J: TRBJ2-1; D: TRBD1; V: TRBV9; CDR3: CASGQGVREQFF; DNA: TGTGCCAGCGGTCAGGGGGTAAGGGAGCAGTTCTTC
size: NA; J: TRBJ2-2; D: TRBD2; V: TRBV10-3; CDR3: CAINRGLAANTGELFF; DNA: TGTGCCATCAACCGGGGACTAGCGGCGAACACCGGGGAGCTGTTTTTT
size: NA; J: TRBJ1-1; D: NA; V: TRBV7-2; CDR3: CASSQGTPEAFF; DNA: TGTGCCAGCAGCCAGGGCACGCCTGAAGCTTTCTTT
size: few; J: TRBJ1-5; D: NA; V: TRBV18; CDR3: CASSPAGQTYQPQHF; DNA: TGTGCCAGCTCACCGGCAGGACAGACTTATCAGCCCCAGCATTTT
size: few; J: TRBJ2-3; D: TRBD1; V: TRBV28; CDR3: CASSQGGPGADTQYF; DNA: TGTGCCAGCAGTCAAGGGGGCCCGGGCGCAGATACGCAGTATTTT
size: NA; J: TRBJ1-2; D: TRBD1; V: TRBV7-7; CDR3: CASSRRPDRGRDGYTF; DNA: TGTGCCAGCAGCCGAAGACCCGACAGGGGGAGAGATGGCTACACCTTC
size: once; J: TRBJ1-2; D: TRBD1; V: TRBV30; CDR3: CAWSSSDRAEGYTF; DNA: TGTGCCTGGAGTTCATCGGACAGGGCCGAGGGCTACACCTTC
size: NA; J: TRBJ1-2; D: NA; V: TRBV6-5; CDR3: CASSPSLTLYGYTF; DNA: TGTGCCAGCAGTCCCTCCCTTACCCTCTATGGCTACACCTTC
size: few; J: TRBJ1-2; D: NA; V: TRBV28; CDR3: CASTAPALSGYTF; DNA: TGTGCCAGCACTGCCCCAGCCTTATCTGGCTACACCTTC